What follows are 10 T cell receptor beta chains derived from one specimen sequenced in a study of blood T cell repertoires in COVID-19. Data came from immunoSEQ multiplex PCR; TCRdb stores just in-frame clones and leaves some out. The profile covers 350,000 or so clones, with almost 90% appearing a single time and approximately 1% taken by the ten largest. Source material: PBMCs or T cells enriched from blood (not recorded which). The receptors shown here come from a woman between 25 and 40 years old who had been exposed to COVID-19.

For the CDR3, the DNA is TGTGCCAGCAGCACTCGGGGGGGATACAATGAGCAGTTCTTC. It encodes CASSTRGGYNEQFF. This sequence joins TRBV11-2 and TRBJ2-1; 8 nucleotides agree with TRBD2. The CDR3 has 14 amino acids. CDR1 is SGHAT, CDR2 FQNNGV, per germline. After removal of 5 bases from V and 4 bases from J, the junction contained 4 bases not matched to a gene.

This rearrangement joins TRBV7-3 to TRBJ2-1; TRBD1 agrees at 7 bases. Germline lookup yields CDR1 SGHTA and CDR2 FQGTGA. The V and J ends lost 5 bases and 9 bases, in that order; junction bases with no gene match: 7. This CDR3 is 13 amino acids long. For the CDR3, the DNA is TGTGCCAGCAGCCCGCAGGGGGTTGGTGAGCAGTTCTTC. Translated, it gives CASSPQGVGEQFF. Full variable domain (missing parts from reference TRBV7-3 and TRBJ2-1): GAGVSQTPSNKVTEKGKYVELRCDPISGHTALYWYRQSLGQGPEFLIYFQGTGAADDSGLPNDRFFAVRPEGSVSTLKIQRTERGDSAVYLCASSPQGVGEQFFGPGTRLTVL.

The genes are TRBV28 and TRBJ1-4; no firm D call. V gave up 5 bases and J gave up 8 bases, with 18 bases separating them. This CDR3 is 15 amino acids long. Germline lookup yields CDR1 MDHEN and CDR2 SYDVKM. CDR3 DNA sequence: TGTGCCAGCAGTACGCAGCGGGGTGGGAAGGAAAAACTGTTTTTT. It specifies CASSTQRGGKEKLFF.

The V call is TRBV7-9, the J call TRBJ1-3; the D is unclear. The CDR3 is 13 amino acids. Trimming took off 5 bases at V and 1 base at J, with 6 bases between the two ends. Germline V lookup: CDR1 SEHNR, CDR2 FQNEAQ (reference sequence). The chain's CDR3 is CASSGRSGNTIYF. The CDR3 region has the DNA TGTGCCAGCAGCGGGAGGTCTGGAAACACCATATATTTT.

V is TRBV7-9 and J is TRBJ1-1; maybe TRBD1 (5 bases). The germline V gene encodes CDR1 SEHNR and CDR2 FQNEAQ (reference sequence). The germline V and J ends were trimmed by 2 bases and 10 bases, with 17 bases remaining between them. The CDR3 has 14 amino acids. CDR3 loop: CASSLPVAGISAFF. For the CDR3, the DNA is TGTGCCAGCAGCTTACCGGTGGCAGGGATATCAGCTTTCTTT.

J is TRBJ1-1 and V is TRBV28, with TRBD1 matching 8 bases. V was clipped by 7 bases and J by 0 bases; unmatched bases: 4. Germline values: CDR1 MDHEN, CDR2 SYDVKM. The CDR3 totals 14 residues. The DNA for the CDR3 is TGTGCCAGCACCCTGACAGGGGTGAACACTGAAGCTTTCTTT. Translation: CASTLTGVNTEAFF.

This chain connects TRBV15 to TRBJ2-2; 10 nucleotides line up with TRBD1. The germline CDR1 and CDR2 sequences are LNHNV and YYDKDF (reference sequence). The CDR3 consists of 16 residues. The V segment lost 7 bases and the J segment 4 bases; nucleotides outside the gene matches: 9. CDR3 DNA: TGTGCCACCATCCCAAGGGGACAGGGGTCCACCGGGGAGCTGTTTTTT. Translating it yields CATIPRGQGSTGELFF.

The chain has TRBV3-1 (or the pseudogene TRBV3-2) and TRBJ2-3; 10 bases fit TRBD2. J was trimmed by 0 bases and V by 4 bases; bases with no gene match: 7. The CDR3 runs to 17 residues. Germline V gene sequence: CDR1 LGHDT, CDR2 YNNKEL (reference sequence). The CDR3 DNA sequence: TGTGCCAGCAGCCGCTATCTAGCGGGAGTTAGCACAGATACGCAGTATTTT. Protein: CASSRYLAGVSTDTQYF.

This rearrangement joins TRBV14 to TRBJ2-3; D not certain. Germline V CDR1 and CDR2: SGHDN, FVKESK. With 1 base removed from V and 3 bases from J, the gap between germline ends came to 14 bases. This CDR3 is 16 amino acids long. CDR3 coding DNA: TGTGCCAGCAGCCAAGTAGGATGGAGTGTGACAGATACGCAGTATTTT. This translates into CASSQVGWSVTDTQYF.

The genes are TRBV19 and TRBJ1-6; 10 nucleotides align to TRBD1. CDR1 is LNHDA and CDR2 is SQIVND in the germline V gene (reference sequence). The CDR3 is 15 residues long. V dropped 3 bases and J dropped 10; count of bases not matched to a gene: 6. The CDR3 protein is CASSISGTGDSPLHF. The DNA of the CDR3 is TGTGCCAGTAGTATCTCCGGGACAGGGGACTCACCCCTCCACTTT.